This TCR beta chain was observed in a study of cytomegalovirus exposure and HLA in healthy donors. Both 60 Vbeta primers and 13 Jbeta primers went into the PCR. Libraries were prepared by immunoSEQ multiplex PCR; TCRdb keeps only in-frame clonotypes and omits some of them. The sample has approximately 170,000 clones, approximately 71% seen once; the top ten hold 1.5%. The CDR3 loop spans 13 amino acids. Germline trimming cut 4 bases from V and 6 bases from J; bases unmatched to any gene: 7. Per germline, CDR1 SGHTS and CDR2 YDEGEE. This receptor was identified in a girl aged 10 to 17 in good health and CMV-seronegative. The specimen sequenced was PBMCs. The gene calls are TRBV5-8 and TRBJ2-7; TRBD2 matches at 7 bases. The CDR3 sequence is CASSPWGGTEQYF. DNA for the CDR3: TGTGCCAGCAGCCCTTGGGGGGGAACCGAGCAGTACTTC.